These 28 T cell receptor beta chains came from one sample sequenced in a study of T-cell memory formation after mild COVID-19. TCRdb reanalysed the 5' RACE reads using MiXCR and keeps one entry per CDR3 protein. The table lists roughly 450,000 distinct CDR3 sequences, around a sixth of them singletons, with 9% to 15% in the top ten. The sequenced material came from PBMCs or a T cell subset sorted from them (not recorded which). These receptors all stem from an adult woman who had mild COVID-19 (a few samples of this study predate the infection). Cell type and time point are not known.

This clonotype was observed a few times. The V call is TRBV9, the J call TRBJ2-7; D is uncertain. This CDR3 has 14 residues. V was shortened by 0 bases and J by 5 bases, with 12 bases between the two germline ends. The germline CDR1 and CDR2 sequences are SGDLS and YYNGEE. The CDR3 DNA is TGTGCCAGCAGCGTAGACCGAAATCCCCACGAGCAGTACTTC. It yields the protein CASSVDRNPHEQYF.

The V and J genes are TRBV6-5 and TRBJ1-4, with 8 bases matching TRBD1. CDR1 is MNHEY, CDR2 SVGAGI, per germline. This CDR3 has 14 amino acids. The V segment lost 6 bases and the J segment 8 bases; nucleotides outside the gene matches: 8. Here the CDR3 reads CASRSSGGGEKLFF. The CDR3 DNA follows: TGTGCCAGCAGATCATCAGGGGGCGGAGAAAAACTGTTTTTT.

The chain employs TRBV12-3 or TRBV12-4 and TRBJ2-1, with 8 bases matching TRBD2. V shed 3 bases, J shed 9 bases, and the junction held 13 bases outside the gene matches. The CDR3 loop spans 16 amino acids. The CDR3 spells CASSFYGTRGGGEQFF. DNA for the CDR3: TGTGCCAGCAGTTTCTACGGGACTAGGGGGGGTGGTGAGCAGTTCTTC.

This chain connects TRBV20-1 to TRBJ1-5, with D possibly TRBD1 on 5 matching bases. V lost 3 bases, J lost 3 bases, and 15 bases lay in between. In germline, CDR1 is DFQATT, CDR2 SNEGSKA (reference sequence). The CDR3 runs 15 residues. Written as DNA, the CDR3 is TGCAGTGCTAGTCCCCCGGGGCTAGACAATCAGCCCCAGCATTTT. It is translated as CSASPPGLDNQPQHF.

The sample holds a few counts of this clonotype. V and J are TRBV7-9 and TRBJ2-7; 10 bases map to TRBD1. The CDR3 extends over 15 amino acids. Losses at the gene ends were 5 bases for V and 0 bases for J; bases not matched to a gene: 4. The germline gives CDR1 SEHNR, CDR2 FQNEAQ (reference sequence). The CDR3: CASSPGDRGSYEQYF. The CDR3 DNA sequence: TGTGCCAGCAGCCCAGGGGACAGGGGCTCCTACGAGCAGTACTTC.

The rearrangement links TRBV7-2 to TRBJ2-5; D perhaps matches TRBD2 (6 bases). Trimming cost V 5 bases and J 5 bases, with 21 bases left between them. This CDR3 is built from 16 residues. The germline V gene has CDR1 SGHTA and CDR2 FQGNSA. The chain's CDR3 is CASSGRTGYQGETQYF. CDR3 nucleotides: TGTGCCAGCAGCGGGAGGACGGGGTACCAAGGGGAGACCCAGTACTTC.

The V call is TRBV20-1, the J call TRBJ2-2; 10 nucleotides line up with TRBD1. Per germline, CDR1 DFQATT and CDR2 SNEGSKA (reference sequence). V dropped 1 base and J dropped 4; count of bases not matched to a gene: 6. The CDR3 has 16 residues. CDR3 sequence reads: CSARVGTGAVTGELFF. CDR3 DNA: TGCAGTGCTAGAGTAGGGACAGGGGCGGTCACCGGGGAGCTGTTTTTT.

The V and J genes are TRBV7-9 and TRBJ2-5; 7 bases are shared with TRBD1. Per germline, CDR1 SEHNR and CDR2 FQNEAQ (reference sequence). J lost 5 bases, V lost 5 bases, and 5 bases had no gene match. This CDR3 is built from 13 residues. The DNA of the CDR3 is TGTGCCAGCAGCGAAGGGGGCGGGGAGACCCAGTACTTC. Translation gives CASSEGGGETQYF.

This clonotype appeared many times. J is TRBJ1-4 and V is TRBV5-1; the match to TRBD1 covers 9 bases. The CDR3 covers 16 residues. Germline V gene data show CDR1 as SGHRS and CDR2 as YFSETQ. Losses at the gene ends were 5 bases for V and 0 bases for J; bases not matched to a gene: 5. CDR3 in DNA: TGCGCCAGCAGTGACAGGGGGATTGCAACTAATGAAAAACTGTTTTTT. Its translation is CASSDRGIATNEKLFF.

This rearrangement joins TRBV7-9 to TRBJ1-1; D is unclear. Trimming removed 6 bases at V and 4 bases at J, with 24 bases between. CDR1 and CDR2 from the germline V gene are SEHNR and FQNEAQ (reference sequence). The CDR3 is 17 amino acids. This CDR3 reads CASSRPTGVDFGTEAFF. In DNA, the CDR3 is TGTGCCAGCAGTCGTCCAACCGGAGTGGATTTTGGCACTGAAGCTTTCTTT.

This clonotype has a handful of counts. The chain recombines TRBV6-1 with TRBJ2-5; TRBD1 is a possible D gene (6 bases). The ends were cut back, 8 bases at V and 3 bases at J, with 13 bases in the middle. Per germline, CDR1 MNHNS and CDR2 SASEGT. The CDR3 contains 13 residues. CDR3 nucleotides: TGTGCCAGCTCAGGGGTGGTAGAAGAGACCCAGTACTTC. Amino acids: CASSGVVEETQYF.

Here the CDR3 reads CASRKIAGSLDIGELFF. CDR3 DNA: TGTGCCAGCAGAAAAATAGCGGGGAGCCTCGATATCGGGGAGCTGTTTTTT. This chain connects TRBV12-3 or TRBV12-4 to TRBJ2-2, with 8 nucleotides matching TRBD2. V dropped 6 bases and J dropped 7; count of bases not matched to a gene: 16. This CDR3 has 17 amino acids.

The chain joins TRBV7-9 to TRBJ2-1, with D unresolved. V gave up 4 bases and J gave up 10 bases, with 14 bases separating them. The CDR3 covers 13 residues. Germline CDR1 SEHNR, CDR2 FQNEAQ (reference sequence). The CDR3 protein is CASSSGPSREQFF. CDR3 in DNA: TGTGCCAGCAGCTCCGGTCCCTCACGGGAGCAGTTCTTC.

This clonotype came up once. The V gene is TRBV6-2 or TRBV6-3, the J gene TRBJ2-7; 7 bases agree with TRBD1. Germline V gives CDR1 MNHEY, CDR2 SVGEGT. Unmatched junction bases numbered 7, after V lost 7 bases and J lost 1 base. This CDR3 has 14 residues. The chain's CDR3 is CASMMDRPSYEQYF. The CDR3 nucleotides are TGTGCCAGCATGATGGACAGGCCTTCCTACGAGCAGTACTTC.

The chain couples TRBV24-1 to TRBJ2-1; perhaps TRBD2 as D (6 bases). V gave up 7 bases and J gave up 1 base, with 7 bases separating them. The CDR3 is made up of 13 amino acids. Germline V gives CDR1 KGHDR, CDR2 SFDVKD. The CDR3 bases are TGTGCCACCAGAGGGAGGTCCTACAATGAGCAGTTCTTC. The encoded protein is CATRGRSYNEQFF.

The V call is TRBV6-5, the J call TRBJ1-5, with 7 bases that match TRBD1. This CDR3 is built from 16 residues. Per germline, CDR1 MNHEY and CDR2 SVGAGI. J gave up 6 bases and V 0 bases, and 8 bases lay outside the gene matches. The CDR3 region is CASSYSPPGGTQPQHF. DNA for the CDR3: TGTGCCAGCAGTTACTCCCCCCCAGGGGGGACTCAGCCCCAGCATTTT.

The gene calls are TRBV5-6 and TRBJ2-4, with TRBD2 matching over 9 bases. Germline V lookup: CDR1 SGHDT, CDR2 YYEEEE. After removal of 4 bases from V and 5 bases from J, the junction contained 10 bases not matched to a gene. CDR3 length: 16 amino acids. Here the CDR3 DNA reads TGTGCCAGCAGCACCTTAGCGGGAGCAGGGGAAAACATTCAGTACTTC. Amino acids: CASSTLAGAGENIQYF.

Here the CDR3 reads CASSSRPGQMETQYF. The CDR3 coding sequence is TGTGCCAGCAGCTCGAGACCGGGACAGATGGAGACCCAGTACTTC. This chain links TRBV7-9 with TRBJ2-5, with 7 bases fitting TRBD1. Trimming at V came to 4 bases and at J to 5 bases, leaving 10 bases not matched to a gene. Germline V gene lookup returns CDR1 SEHNR and CDR2 FQNEAQ (reference sequence). The length of the CDR3 is 15 residues.

This clonotype was seen only a few times. One end of the junction varies from germline; a read error may be responsible. The chain links TRBV20-1 to TRBJ1-4; 8 nucleotides line up with TRBD1. Germline values: CDR1 DFQATT, CDR2 SNEGSKA (reference sequence). The CDR3 totals 13 residues. Here the CDR3 reads CSASDREREKLVF. CDR3 nucleotide sequence: TGCAGTGCTTCGGACAGGGAGAGGGAAAAACTGGTTTTT.

This rearrangement joins TRBV6-5 to TRBJ1-1; D not certain. From germline, CDR1 is MNHEY and CDR2 SVGAGI. This CDR3 has 13 residues. The V and J ends lost 6 bases and 4 bases respectively, with 12 bases between them. CDR3 residues: CASSMGPTTEAFF. In DNA, the CDR3 is TGTGCCAGCAGCATGGGTCCAACCACTGAAGCTTTCTTT.

The V gene is TRBV28, the J gene TRBJ1-2, with D tentatively TRBD1 (5 bases). The CDR3 length is 13 residues. Trimming cost V 3 bases and J 8 bases, with 13 bases left between them. Germline V gene data show CDR1 as MDHEN and CDR2 as SYDVKM. DNA for the CDR3: TGTGCCAGCAGTTTGGGGCGGGGTAGGGGCTACACCTTC. It yields the protein CASSLGRGRGYTF.

As DNA, the CDR3 is TGCAGCGTTCCCAGGGGTTGGAACACTGAAGCTTTCTTT. Translated, it gives CSVPRGWNTEAFF. The J gene is TRBJ1-1, the V gene TRBV29-1; TRBD1 might be the D (6 bases). CDR3 length: 13 residues. V was pared by 5 bases and J by 1 base, with 11 bases between. Germline loops: CDR1 SQVTM, CDR2 ANQGSEA.

The chain uses TRBV12-3 or TRBV12-4 and TRBJ1-5; 7 positions match TRBD1. The V segment lost 7 bases and the J segment 4 bases; nucleotides outside the gene matches: 22. CDR3 length: 19 residues. As DNA, the CDR3 is TGTGCCAGCACTCCCAGGGCTCGAGAGGGCAGGGGGAAGAATCAGCCCCAGCATTTT. It is translated as CASTPRAREGRGKNQPQHF.

This clonotype appeared many times. The gene calls are TRBV6-1 and TRBJ1-5, with D uncertain. CDR1 is MNHNS, CDR2 SASEGT, per germline. The CDR3 is made up of 13 amino acids. V lost 4 bases and J 0 bases, leaving 4 bases between the germline ends. DNA for the CDR3: TGTGCCAGCAGTGGGGATAGCAATCAGCCCCAGCATTTT. It encodes CASSGDSNQPQHF.

The genes are TRBV30 and TRBJ2-4, with D possibly called TRBD1 or TRBD2 (5 bases each). Trimming removed 0 bases at V and 8 bases at J, with 14 bases between. CDR1 GTSNPN and CDR2 SVGIG come from the germline V gene (reference sequence). This CDR3 region has 14 residues. The CDR3 coding sequence is TGTGCCTGGAGTGTACCAGGGAGAGGGGACATTCAGTACTTC. As protein: CAWSVPGRGDIQYF.

This clonotype appeared a few times. The gene calls are TRBV6-5 and TRBJ1-2, with D unclear. This CDR3 has 15 residues. The V end lost 0 bases, the J end lost 4 bases, and 12 bases lay between the germline ends. CDR1 is MNHEY and CDR2 is SVGAGI in the germline V gene. The CDR3: CASSYSSINFYGYTF. The CDR3 coding sequence is TGTGCCAGCAGTTACTCATCCATTAACTTCTATGGCTACACCTTC.

This clonotype appeared a few times. The genes are TRBV5-1 and TRBJ1-1, with D possibly matching TRBD1 (5 bases). The CDR3 length is 14 residues. Germline CDR1 SGHRS, CDR2 YFSETQ. The V end was cut by 5 bases, the J end by 1 base, with 12 bases between. CDR3 sequence: CASSLPGTNTEAFF. The CDR3 DNA reads as TGCGCCAGCAGTTTACCAGGGACGAACACTGAAGCTTTCTTT.

The chain has TRBV10-3 and TRBJ1-2, with D perhaps TRBD1 (5 bases). Germline V gives CDR1 ENHRY, CDR2 SYGVKD. The CDR3 covers 18 residues. Trimming pared 4 bases from V and 2 bases from J, leaving 23 bases between. The CDR3 loop reads CAISGTPGRRRDNYGYTF. CDR3 nucleotides: TGTGCCATCAGTGGAACCCCGGGCAGACGGAGGGACAACTATGGCTACACCTTC.